Shown below are 17 T cell receptor beta chains from a single sample sequenced in a study of glioma-infiltrating T cells. The iRepertoire nested amplicon-rescue multiplex PCR amplified TCR alpha and beta CDR3s from RNA. Via MiXCR, TCRdb re-called the multiplex PCR reads, giving one row per CDR3 protein. The table includes 93,000 or so distinct CDR3 sequences, 25% to 30% detected once. The sequenced sample was glioma tissue, nonneoplastic brain tissue, or PBMCs (not recorded which). These receptors came from a human donor with low-grade glioma or glioblastoma, undergoing nonglioma brain surgery, or in good health (not recorded which).

Comment on this clonotype: A much larger clone lies a single base off, so this may be a read error. CDR3 region: CSVGATDTQYF. CDR3 nucleotide sequence: TGCAGTGTCGGGGCCACAGATACGCAGTATTTT. The chain combines TRBV20-1 with TRBJ2-3, with D perhaps given as TRBD1 or TRBD2 (5 bases each). V lost 7 bases, J lost 2 bases, and 7 bases lay in between. This CDR3 spans 11 amino acids. Germline lookup yields CDR1 DFQATT and CDR2 SNEGSKA (reference sequence).

Remarks on this clonotype: A much larger clone sits a single nucleotide away, making a read error possible. This likely comes from a read error, as the CDR3 has no conserved phenylalanine or tryptophan at its end. The V call is TRBV6-9, the J call TRBJ1-2, with D perhaps TRBD1 (6 bases). CDR3 size: 15 residues. Germline CDR1 and CDR2: MNHGY and SVAAGI. Trimming took 3 bases from V and 0 from J, leaving 11 bases between them. CDR3 coding DNA: TGTGCCAGCAGTTACGGAAACAGGGCTAACTATGGCTACACCTTG. Its protein is CASSYGNRANYGYTL.

This clonotype was observed once. This chain joins TRBV6-6 and TRBJ2-1, with no clear D. V was pared by 6 bases and J by 4 bases, with 28 bases between. Germline CDR1 MNHNY, CDR2 SVGAGI (reference sequence). The CDR3 runs 19 residues. In DNA form, the CDR3 reads TGTGCCAGCAGCCGTGTGCATAAATCGGTGGCTGGCGTTTACAATGAGCAGTTCTTC. The encoded protein is CASSRVHKSVAGVYNEQFF.

This clonotype was observed many times. The chain carries TRBV6-6 and TRBJ2-2; D remains unclear. The CDR3 covers 14 residues. Deletions cut 2 bases from V and 1 base from J, with 5 bases between. CDR1 MNHNY and CDR2 SVGAGI come from the germline V gene (reference sequence). The CDR3 DNA follows: TGTGCCAGCAGTTACGGGGAGAACACCGGGGAGCTGTTTTTT. It encodes CASSYGENTGELFF.

V usage is TRBV5-6 and J usage is TRBJ2-7; 7 nucleotides align to TRBD1. This CDR3 is 14 amino acids long. Losses at the gene ends were 4 bases for V and 5 bases for J; bases not matched to a gene: 9. Germline assignment: CDR1 SGHDT and CDR2 YYEEEE. The CDR3 bases are TGTGCCAGCAGCGTCCGGGACAGACACGACGAGCAGTACTTC. It translates to CASSVRDRHDEQYF.

This clonotype was recorded many times. The genes are TRBV29-1 and TRBJ1-3; 10 positions match TRBD1. CDR1 is SQVTM and CDR2 is ANQGSEA in the germline V gene. CDR3 size: 14 residues. With V trimmed by 4 bases and J by 1 base, 1 base remained unmatched. The CDR3, as DNA: TGCAGCGTTGGGGACAGGGGATCTGGAAACACCATATATTTT. Residues: CSVGDRGSGNTIYF. Full variable domain (remainder filled in from reference TRBV29-1 and TRBJ1-3): SAVISQKPSRDICQRGTSLTIQCQVDSQVTMMFWYRQQPGQSLTLIATANQGSEATYESGFVIDKFPISRPNLTFSTLTVSNMSPEDSSIYLCSVGDRGSGNTIYFGEGSWLTVV.

On this clonotype itself: This sequence may be a read error, since a much larger clone differs from it by one base. V and J are TRBV28 and TRBJ2-5; a weak D match, TRBD1 (6 bases). Trimming stripped 6 bases from V and 6 bases from J, with 14 bases between. The CDR3 is 13 amino acids. CDR1 is MDHEN and CDR2 is SYDVKM in the germline V gene. CDR3 in DNA: TGTGCCAGCAGCCTTCAGGGGCCAAAGACCCAGTACTTC. This encodes CASSLQGPKTQYF.

This clonotype was counted only a few times. This chain uses TRBV7-2 with TRBJ2-5; D call uncertain. V lost 5 bases, J lost 5 bases, and 12 bases lay in between. Germline V gives CDR1 SGHTA, CDR2 FQGNSA. This CDR3 contains 13 residues. Here the CDR3 DNA reads TGTGCCAGCAGCGACCATCCAGTCGAGACCCAGTACTTC. It encodes CASSDHPVETQYF.

This clonotype was counted at least ten times. This sequence joins TRBV7-9 and TRBJ1-1; D is possibly TRBD1 (6 bases). V gave up 6 bases and J gave up 0 bases, with 11 bases separating them. This CDR3 region has 14 residues. Germline CDR1 and CDR2: SEHNR and FQNEAQ (reference sequence). CDR3 protein: CASSYREMNTEAFF. The CDR3 DNA reads as TGTGCCAGCAGTTACAGGGAAATGAACACTGAAGCTTTCTTT.

As regards this clonotype: This could be a read error, since a much larger clone is one nucleotide away. The chain uses TRBV6-2 or TRBV6-3 and TRBJ1-5; D ambiguous. The germline CDR1 and CDR2 sequences are MNHEY and SVGEGT. This CDR3 comprises 12 residues. The CDR3 DNA reads TGTGACAGCAGTTGGGGTTATCAGCCCCAGCATTTT. Its translation is CDSSWGYQPQHF.

This clonotype was seen once. The conserved final phenylalanine or tryptophan is absent from the CDR3, which likely points to a read error. This sequence joins TRBV24-1 and TRBJ1-1; tentatively, D is TRBD1 (6 bases). The length of the CDR3 is 15 residues. Trimming stripped 3 bases from V and 4 bases from J, with 14 bases between. In germline, CDR1 is KGHDR, CDR2 SFDVKD. CDR3 region: CATSDPQGGGTEAFC. The DNA of the CDR3 is TGTGCCACCAGTGATCCCCAGGGAGGGGGCACTGAAGCTTTCTGT.

This clonotype was recorded a few times. The J gene is TRBJ1-2, the V gene TRBV29-1; 7 positions match TRBD1. This CDR3 spans 13 amino acids. Germline V gives CDR1 SQVTM, CDR2 ANQGSEA. The ends lost 2 bases at V and 7 bases at J; junction bases unmatched: 7. The CDR3 protein is CSVERQGGSGYTF. The CDR3 nucleotides are TGCAGCGTTGAAAGACAAGGGGGCAGTGGCTACACCTTC.

Note on this clonotype: The germline gene is not matched at one end of the junction; a read error may be the cause. The chain employs TRBV7-3 and TRBJ2-3; the D gene could be TRBD1 or TRBD2 (6 bases each). Germline CDR1 reads SGHTA; CDR2 reads FQGTGA. There are 15 residues in the CDR3. This chain's CDR3 is CASSFTGGPTGTQYF. The CDR3 coding sequence is TGTGCCAGCAGCTTCACCGGGGGCCCCACAGGTACGCAGTATTTT. The full variable domain, in which reference TRBV7-3 and TRBJ2-3 provide the parts outside the CDR3, is GAGVSQTPSNKVTEKGKYVELRCDPISGHTALYWYRQSLGQGPEFLIYFQGTGAADDSGLPNDRFFAVRPEGSVSTLKIQRTERGDSAVYLCASSFTGGPTGTQYFGPGTRLTVL.

Only one count was recorded for this clonotype. One junction end disagrees with the germline gene, perhaps due to a read error. The chain couples TRBV7-2 to TRBJ2-3; D remains ambiguous. CDR1 SGHTA and CDR2 FQGNSA come from the germline V gene. The CDR3 totals 15 residues. The CDR3 sequence: CASRLGSTIVEAQYF. CDR3 nucleotide sequence: TGTGCCAGCAGGTTAGGCTCCACTATCGTCGAGGCGCAGTATTTT.

This chain links TRBV20-1 with TRBJ2-7; D possibly matches TRBD1 or TRBD2 (5 bases each). This CDR3 is built from 14 residues. Germline V gene lookup returns CDR1 DFQATT and CDR2 SNEGSKA (reference sequence). With 5 bases removed from V and 5 bases from J, the gap between germline ends came to 19 bases. The CDR3 bases are TGCAGTGCTCCTGGTGGGGGACCGCGGGACGAGCAGTACTTC. Protein: CSAPGGGPRDEQYF.

This clonotype was seen more than once but under ten times. This rearrangement joins TRBV19 to TRBJ2-1; 12 nucleotides line up with TRBD2. This CDR3 spans 15 amino acids. CDR1 LNHDA and CDR2 SQIVND come from the germline V gene (reference sequence). V shed 6 bases, J shed 4 bases, and the junction held 4 bases outside the gene matches. The CDR3 reads CASRWTSGDYNEQFF. The CDR3 bases are TGTGCCAGTAGATGGACTAGCGGGGATTACAATGAGCAGTTCTTC.

About this clonotype itself: This sequence may be a read error, since a much larger clone differs from it by one base. This rearrangement joins TRBV20-1 to TRBJ1-4; 7 nucleotides align to TRBD1. This CDR3 is 13 amino acids long. Germline-derived CDR1 and CDR2 are DFQATT and SNEGSKA (reference sequence). As DNA, the CDR3 is TGCAGTGCTAAGGGACAGATTAATAAAAAACTGTTTTTT. Amino acids: CSAKGQINKKLFF.